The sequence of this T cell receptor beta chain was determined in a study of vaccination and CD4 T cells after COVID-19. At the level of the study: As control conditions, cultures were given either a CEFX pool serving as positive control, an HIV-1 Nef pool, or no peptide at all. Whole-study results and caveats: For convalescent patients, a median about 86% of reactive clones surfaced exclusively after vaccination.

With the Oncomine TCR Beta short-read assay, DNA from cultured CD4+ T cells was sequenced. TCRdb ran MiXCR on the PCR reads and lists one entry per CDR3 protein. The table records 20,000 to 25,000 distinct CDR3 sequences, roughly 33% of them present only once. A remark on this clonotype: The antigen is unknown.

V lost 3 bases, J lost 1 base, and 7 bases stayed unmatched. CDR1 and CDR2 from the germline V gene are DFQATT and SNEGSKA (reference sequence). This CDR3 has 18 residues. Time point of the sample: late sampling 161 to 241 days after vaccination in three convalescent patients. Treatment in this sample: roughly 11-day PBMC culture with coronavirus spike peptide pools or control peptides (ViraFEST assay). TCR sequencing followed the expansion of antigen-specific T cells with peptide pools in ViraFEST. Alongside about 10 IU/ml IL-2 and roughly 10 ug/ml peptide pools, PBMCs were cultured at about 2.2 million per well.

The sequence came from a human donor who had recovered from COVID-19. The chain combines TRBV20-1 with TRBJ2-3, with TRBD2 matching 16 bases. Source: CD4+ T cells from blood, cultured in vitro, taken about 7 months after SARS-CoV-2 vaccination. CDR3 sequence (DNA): TGCAGTGCTAGGTGGGGACTAGCGGGGGGGCGGGGCACAGATACGCAGTATTTT. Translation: CSARWGLAGGRGTDTQYF.